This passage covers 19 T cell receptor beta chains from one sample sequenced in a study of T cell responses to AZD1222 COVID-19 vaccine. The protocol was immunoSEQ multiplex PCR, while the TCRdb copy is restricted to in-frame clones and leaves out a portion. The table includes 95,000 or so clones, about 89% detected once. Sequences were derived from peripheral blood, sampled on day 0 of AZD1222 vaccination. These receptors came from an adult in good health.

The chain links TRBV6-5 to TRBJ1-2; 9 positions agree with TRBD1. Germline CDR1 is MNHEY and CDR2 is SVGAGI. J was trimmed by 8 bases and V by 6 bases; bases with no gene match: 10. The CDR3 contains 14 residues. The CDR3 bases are TGTGCCAGCAGACACACGGGACAGGGTATGGGCTACACCTTC. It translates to CASRHTGQGMGYTF.

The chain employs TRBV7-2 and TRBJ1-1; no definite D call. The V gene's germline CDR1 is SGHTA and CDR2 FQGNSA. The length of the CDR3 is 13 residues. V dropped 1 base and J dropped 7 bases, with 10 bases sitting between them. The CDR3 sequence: CASSLGRLFEAFF. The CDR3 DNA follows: TGTGCCAGCAGCTTAGGTCGCCTTTTTGAAGCTTTCTTT.

CDR3 bases: TGCAGTGCTAACCGGGGCCACGAGCAGTACTTC. Its protein product is CSANRGHEQYF. V and J are TRBV20-1 and TRBJ2-7, with D perhaps assigned TRBD1 or TRBD2 (5 bases each). Germline V gene data show CDR1 as DFQATT and CDR2 as SNEGSKA (reference sequence). Trimming shortened V by 4 bases and J by 5 bases, and 9 bases separated the two germline ends. CDR3 length: 11 amino acids.

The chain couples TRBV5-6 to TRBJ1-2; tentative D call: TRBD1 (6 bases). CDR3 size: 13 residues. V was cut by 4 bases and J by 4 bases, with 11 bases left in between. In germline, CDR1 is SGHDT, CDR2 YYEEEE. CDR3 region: CASSLGQPYGYTF. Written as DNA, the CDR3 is TGTGCCAGCAGCCTCGGACAGCCCTATGGCTACACCTTC.

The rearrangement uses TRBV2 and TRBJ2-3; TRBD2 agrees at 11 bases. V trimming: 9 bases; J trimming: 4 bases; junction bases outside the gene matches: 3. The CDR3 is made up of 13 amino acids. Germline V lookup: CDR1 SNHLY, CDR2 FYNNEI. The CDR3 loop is CARGTSGADTQYF. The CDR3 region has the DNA TGTGCCAGAGGGACTAGCGGTGCAGATACGCAGTATTTT.

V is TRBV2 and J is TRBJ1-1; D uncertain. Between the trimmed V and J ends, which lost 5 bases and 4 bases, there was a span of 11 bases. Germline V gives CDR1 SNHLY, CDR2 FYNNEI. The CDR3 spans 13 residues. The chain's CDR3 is CASSRREGTEAFF. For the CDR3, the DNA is TGTGCCAGCAGTAGGAGGGAGGGCACTGAAGCTTTCTTT.

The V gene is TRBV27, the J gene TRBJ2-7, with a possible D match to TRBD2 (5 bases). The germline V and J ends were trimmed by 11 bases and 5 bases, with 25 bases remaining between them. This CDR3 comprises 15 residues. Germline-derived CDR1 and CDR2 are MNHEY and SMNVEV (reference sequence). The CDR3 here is CALPLGGSSCHEQYF. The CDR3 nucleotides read TGTGCCCTACCACTCGGAGGTAGCAGTTGTCACGAGCAGTACTTC.

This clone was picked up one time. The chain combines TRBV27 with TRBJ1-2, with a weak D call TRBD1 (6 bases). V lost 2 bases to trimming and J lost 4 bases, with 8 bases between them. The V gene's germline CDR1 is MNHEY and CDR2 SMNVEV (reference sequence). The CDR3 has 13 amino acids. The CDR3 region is CASSLQGSYGYTF. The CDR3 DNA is TGTGCCAGCAGTTTACAGGGGAGCTATGGCTACACCTTC.

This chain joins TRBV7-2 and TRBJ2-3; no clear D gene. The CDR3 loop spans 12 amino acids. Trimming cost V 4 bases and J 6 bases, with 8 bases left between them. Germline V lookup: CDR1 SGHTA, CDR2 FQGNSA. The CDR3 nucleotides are TGTGCCAGCAGCTCCTGGGCCGATACGCAGTATTTT. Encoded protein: CASSSWADTQYF.

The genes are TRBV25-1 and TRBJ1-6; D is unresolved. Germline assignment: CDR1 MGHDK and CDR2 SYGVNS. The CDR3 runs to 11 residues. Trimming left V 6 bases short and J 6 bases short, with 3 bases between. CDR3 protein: CASRSNSPLHF. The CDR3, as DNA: TGTGCCAGCAGATCTAATTCACCCCTCCACTTT.

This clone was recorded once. CDR3 nucleotide sequence: TGCGCCAGCAGCTTAGGGGCCTCGAACACTGAAGCTTTCTTT. Translating it yields CASSLGASNTEAFF. The rearrangement uses TRBV5-1 and TRBJ1-1; TRBD1 is a possible D gene (5 bases). With 2 bases removed from V and 1 base from J, the gap between germline ends came to 9 bases. The CDR3 runs 14 residues. The germline gives CDR1 SGHRS, CDR2 YFSETQ.

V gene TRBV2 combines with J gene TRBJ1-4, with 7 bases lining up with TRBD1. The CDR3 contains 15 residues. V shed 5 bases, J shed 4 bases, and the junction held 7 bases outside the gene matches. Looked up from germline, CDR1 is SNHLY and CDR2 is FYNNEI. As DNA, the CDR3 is TGTGCCAGCAGTTACTGGACAGGCGATAATGAAAAACTGTTTTTT. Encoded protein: CASSYWTGDNEKLFF.

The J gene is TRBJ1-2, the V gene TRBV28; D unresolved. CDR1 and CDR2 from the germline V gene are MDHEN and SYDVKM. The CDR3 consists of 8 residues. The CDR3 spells CVRDGYTF. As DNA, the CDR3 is TGTGTAAGGGATGGCTACACCTTC.

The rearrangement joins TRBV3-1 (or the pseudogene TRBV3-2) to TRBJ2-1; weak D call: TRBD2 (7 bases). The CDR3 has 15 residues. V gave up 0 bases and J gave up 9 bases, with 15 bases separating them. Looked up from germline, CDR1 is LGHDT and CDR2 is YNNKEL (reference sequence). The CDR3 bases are TGTGCCAGCAGCCAAGAGAGGGGGGGTTTGGGTGAGCAGTTCTTC. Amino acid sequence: CASSQERGGLGEQFF.

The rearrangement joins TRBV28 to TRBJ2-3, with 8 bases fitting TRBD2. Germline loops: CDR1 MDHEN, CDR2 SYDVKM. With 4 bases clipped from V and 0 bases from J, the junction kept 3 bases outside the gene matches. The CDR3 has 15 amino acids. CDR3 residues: CASSSASGSTDTQYF. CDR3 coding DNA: TGTGCCAGCAGTTCGGCTAGCGGGAGCACAGATACGCAGTATTTT. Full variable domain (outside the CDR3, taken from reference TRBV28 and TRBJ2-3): DVKVTQSSRYLVKRTGEKVFLECVQDMDHENMFWYRQDPGLGLRLIYFSYDVKMKEKGDIPEGYSVSREKKERFSLILESASTNQTSMYLCASSSASGSTDTQYFGPGTRLTVL.

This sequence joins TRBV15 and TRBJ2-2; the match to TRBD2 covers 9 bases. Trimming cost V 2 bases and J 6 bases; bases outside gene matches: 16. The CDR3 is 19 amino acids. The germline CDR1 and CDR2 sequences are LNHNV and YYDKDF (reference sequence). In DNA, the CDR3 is TGTGCCACCAGCAGATATCATTTCGCGGGGGGGCCGTTCTCCGGGGAGCTGTTTTTT. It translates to CATSRYHFAGGPFSGELFF.

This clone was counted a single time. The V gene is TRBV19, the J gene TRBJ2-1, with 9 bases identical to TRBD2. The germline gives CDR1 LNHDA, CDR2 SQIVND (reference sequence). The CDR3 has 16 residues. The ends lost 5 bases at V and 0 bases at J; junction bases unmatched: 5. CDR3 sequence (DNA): TGTGCCAGTAGTTACTCAGCGGGGGGCTCCTACAATGAGCAGTTCTTC. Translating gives CASSYSAGGSYNEQFF. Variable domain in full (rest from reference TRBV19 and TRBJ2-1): DGGITQSPKYLFRKEGQNVTLSCEQNLNHDAMYWYRQDPGQGLRLIYYSQIVNDFQKGDIAEGYSVSREKKESFPLTVTSAQKNPTAFYLCASSYSAGGSYNEQFFGPGTRLTVL.

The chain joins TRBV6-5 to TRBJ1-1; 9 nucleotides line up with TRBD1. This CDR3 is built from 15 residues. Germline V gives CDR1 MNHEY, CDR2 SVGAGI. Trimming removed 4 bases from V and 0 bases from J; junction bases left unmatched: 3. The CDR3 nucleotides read TGTGCCAGCAGTTCCGGGACAGGGTTGAACACTGAAGCTTTCTTT. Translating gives CASSSGTGLNTEAFF.

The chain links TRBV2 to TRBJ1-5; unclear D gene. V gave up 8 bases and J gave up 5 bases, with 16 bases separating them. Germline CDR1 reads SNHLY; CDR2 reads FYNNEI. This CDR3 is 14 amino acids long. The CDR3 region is CASERYSFDQPQHF. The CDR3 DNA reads TGTGCCAGCGAGAGGTACTCATTCGATCAGCCCCAGCATTTT.